This TCR beta chain was retrieved from a study of T cells in localized non-small cell lung cancer. Study-level points and caveats: Greater T cell density in blood accompanied longer overall survival. There were a median roughly 60 of the top 100 tumor clones appearing in adjacent lung. Uninvolved adjacent lung showed peak T cell clonality, exceeding tumor.

With regard to this clone: The antigen is undetermined.

The CDR3 sequence is 14 residues long. With 8 bases clipped from V and 4 bases from J, the junction kept 9 bases outside the gene matches. CDR1 GTSNPN and CDR2 SVGIG come from the germline V gene (reference sequence). Sequencing used immunoSEQ multiplex PCR; TCRdb keeps in-frame clones, though not all of them. This sample yields around 78,000 clones, of which 80% are seen a single time; about a tenth belongs to the top ten. The material was peripheral blood, obtained before any cancer treatment. The sequence was collected from a female donor of 60 years or more with stage I lung adenocarcinoma. The chain combines TRBV30 with TRBJ2-2; 8 nucleotides line up with TRBD1. DNA of the CDR3: TGTGCCAAAACCGGGACAGGTGCCACCGGGGAGCTGTTTTTT. Amino acid sequence: CAKTGTGATGELFF.